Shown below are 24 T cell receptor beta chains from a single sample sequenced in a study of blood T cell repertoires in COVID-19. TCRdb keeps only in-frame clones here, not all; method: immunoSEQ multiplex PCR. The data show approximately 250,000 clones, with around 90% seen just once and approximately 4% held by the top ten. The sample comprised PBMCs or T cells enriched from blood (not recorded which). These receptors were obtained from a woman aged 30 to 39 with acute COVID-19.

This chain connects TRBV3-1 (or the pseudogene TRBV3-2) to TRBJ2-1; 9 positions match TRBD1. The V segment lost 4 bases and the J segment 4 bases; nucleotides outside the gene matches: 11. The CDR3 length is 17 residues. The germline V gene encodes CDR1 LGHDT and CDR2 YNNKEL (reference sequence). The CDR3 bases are TGTGCCAGCAGCCCCTTCAAAGGACAGGGGTTGTACAATGAGCAGTTCTTC. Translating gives CASSPFKGQGLYNEQFF.

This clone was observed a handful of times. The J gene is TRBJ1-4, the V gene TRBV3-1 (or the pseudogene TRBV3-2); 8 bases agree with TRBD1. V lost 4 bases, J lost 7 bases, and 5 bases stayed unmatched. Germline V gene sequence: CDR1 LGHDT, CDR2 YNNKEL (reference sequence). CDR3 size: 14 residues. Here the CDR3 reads CASSLGQGGEKLFF. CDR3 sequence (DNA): TGTGCCAGCAGCCTAGGACAGGGTGGTGAAAAACTGTTTTTT.

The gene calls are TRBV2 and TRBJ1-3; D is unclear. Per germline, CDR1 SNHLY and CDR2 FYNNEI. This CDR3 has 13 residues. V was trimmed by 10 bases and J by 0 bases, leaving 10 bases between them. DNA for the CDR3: TGTGCCAACCGGAGTTACTCTGGAAACACCATATATTTT. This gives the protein CANRSYSGNTIYF.

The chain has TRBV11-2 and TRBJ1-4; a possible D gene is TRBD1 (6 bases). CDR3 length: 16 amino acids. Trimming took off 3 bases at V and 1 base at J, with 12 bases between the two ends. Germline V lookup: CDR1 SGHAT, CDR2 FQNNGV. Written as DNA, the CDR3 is TGTGCCAGCAGCTTCCGCCAGGGGCAAACTAATGAAAAACTGTTTTTT. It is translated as CASSFRQGQTNEKLFF.

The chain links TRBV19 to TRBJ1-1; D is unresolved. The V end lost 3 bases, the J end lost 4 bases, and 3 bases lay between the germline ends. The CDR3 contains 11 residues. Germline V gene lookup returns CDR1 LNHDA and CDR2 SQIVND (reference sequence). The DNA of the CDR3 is TGTGCCAGTAGTATGGCCACTGAAGCTTTCTTT. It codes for CASSMATEAFF.

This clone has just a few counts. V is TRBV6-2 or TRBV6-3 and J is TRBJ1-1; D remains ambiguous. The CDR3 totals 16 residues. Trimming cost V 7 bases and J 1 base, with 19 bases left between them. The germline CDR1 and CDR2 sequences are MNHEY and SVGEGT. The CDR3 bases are TGTGCCAGCACCCCCGGGCGATGGGAGGCGAACACTGAAGCTTTCTTT. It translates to CASTPGRWEANTEAFF.

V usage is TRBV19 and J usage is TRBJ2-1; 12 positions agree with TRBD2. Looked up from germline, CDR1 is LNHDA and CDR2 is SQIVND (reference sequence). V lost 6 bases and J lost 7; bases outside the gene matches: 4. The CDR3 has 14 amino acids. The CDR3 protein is CASSPTSGRNEQFF. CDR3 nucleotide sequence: TGTGCCAGTAGCCCGACTAGCGGGAGAAATGAGCAGTTCTTC.

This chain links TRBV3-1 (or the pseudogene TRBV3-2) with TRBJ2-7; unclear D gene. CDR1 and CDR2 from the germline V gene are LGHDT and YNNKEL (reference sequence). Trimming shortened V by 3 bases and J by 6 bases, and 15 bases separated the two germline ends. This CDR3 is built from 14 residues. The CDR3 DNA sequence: TGTGCCAGCAGCCAGACGTATGTAGCAGCCGAGCAGTACTTC. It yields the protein CASSQTYVAAEQYF.

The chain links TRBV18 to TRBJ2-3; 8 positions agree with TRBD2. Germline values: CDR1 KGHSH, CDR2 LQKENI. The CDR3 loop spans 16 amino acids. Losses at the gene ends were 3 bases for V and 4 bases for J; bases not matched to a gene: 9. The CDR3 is CASSPAAGGWADTQYF. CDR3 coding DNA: TGTGCCAGCTCACCGGCCGCGGGGGGCTGGGCAGATACGCAGTATTTT. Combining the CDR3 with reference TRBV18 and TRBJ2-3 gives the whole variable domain NAGVMQNPRHLVRRRGQEARLRCSPMKGHSHVYWYRQLPEEGLKFMVYLQKENIIDESGMPKERFSAEFPKEGPSILRIQQVVRGDSAAYFCASSPAAGGWADTQYFGPGTRLTVL.

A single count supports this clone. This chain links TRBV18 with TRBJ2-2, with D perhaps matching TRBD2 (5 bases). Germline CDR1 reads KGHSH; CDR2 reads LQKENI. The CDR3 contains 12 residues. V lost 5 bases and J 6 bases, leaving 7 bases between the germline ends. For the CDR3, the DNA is TGTGCCAGCTCAGATAGCGCCGGGGAGCTGTTTTTT. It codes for CASSDSAGELFF.

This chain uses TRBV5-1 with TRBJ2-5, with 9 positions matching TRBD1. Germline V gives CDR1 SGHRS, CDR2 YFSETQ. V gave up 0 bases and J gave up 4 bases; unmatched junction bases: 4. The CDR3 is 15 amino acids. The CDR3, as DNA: TGCGCCAGCAGCTTGGGGGACAGGGCTGGAGAGACCCAGTACTTC. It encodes CASSLGDRAGETQYF.

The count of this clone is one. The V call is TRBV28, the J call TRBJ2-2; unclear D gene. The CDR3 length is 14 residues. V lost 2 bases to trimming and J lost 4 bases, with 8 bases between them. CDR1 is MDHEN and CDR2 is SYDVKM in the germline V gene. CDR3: CASSLLRGTGELFF. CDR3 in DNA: TGTGCCAGCAGTTTACTTCGCGGCACCGGGGAGCTGTTTTTT.

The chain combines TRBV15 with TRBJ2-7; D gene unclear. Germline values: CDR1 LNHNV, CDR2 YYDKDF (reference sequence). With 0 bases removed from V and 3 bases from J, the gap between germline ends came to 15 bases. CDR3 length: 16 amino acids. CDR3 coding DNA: TGTGCCACCAGCAGAGATAATCAACCGGTCCTCTACGAGCAGTACTTC. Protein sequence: CATSRDNQPVLYEQYF.

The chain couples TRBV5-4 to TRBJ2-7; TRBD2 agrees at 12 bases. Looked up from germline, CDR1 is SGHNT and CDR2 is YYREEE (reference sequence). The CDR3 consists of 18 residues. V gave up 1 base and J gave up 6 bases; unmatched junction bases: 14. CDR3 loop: CASSLWPLAGGPDSEQYF. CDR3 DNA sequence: TGTGCCAGCAGCTTGTGGCCCCTAGCGGGAGGGCCCGACTCCGAGCAGTACTTC.

CDR3 amino acids: CASSQEGRLNTEAFF. In nucleotides, the CDR3 is TGTGCCAGCAGCCAAGAAGGGAGACTGAACACTGAAGCTTTCTTT. The genes are TRBV3-1 (or the pseudogene TRBV3-2) and TRBJ1-1; D unresolved. V was clipped by 0 bases and J by 0 bases, with 8 bases between them. Germline lookup yields CDR1 LGHDT and CDR2 YNNKEL (reference sequence). This CDR3 has 15 amino acids.

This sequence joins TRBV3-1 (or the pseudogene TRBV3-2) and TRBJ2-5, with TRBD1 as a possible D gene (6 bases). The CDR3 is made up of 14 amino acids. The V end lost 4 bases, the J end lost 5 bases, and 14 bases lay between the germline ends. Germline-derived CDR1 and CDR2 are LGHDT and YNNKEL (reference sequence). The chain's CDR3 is CASSLELGAETQYF. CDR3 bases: TGTGCCAGCAGCCTTGAACTGGGGGCGGAGACCCAGTACTTC.

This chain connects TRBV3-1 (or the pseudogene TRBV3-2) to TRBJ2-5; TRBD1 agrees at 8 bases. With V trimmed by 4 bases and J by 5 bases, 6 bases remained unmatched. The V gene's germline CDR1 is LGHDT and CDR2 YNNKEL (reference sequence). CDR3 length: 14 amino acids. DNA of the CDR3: TGTGCCAGCAGCCTAAGGACAGGGCTGGAGACCCAGTACTTC. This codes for CASSLRTGLETQYF.

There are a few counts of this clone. CDR3 in DNA: TGTGCCAGCAGGGGGACAGTACGAGCTTTCTTT. Its translation: CASRGTVRAFF. The chain combines TRBV2 with TRBJ1-1; the match to TRBD1 covers 7 bases. The CDR3 spans 11 residues. Losses at the gene ends were 6 bases for V and 10 bases for J; bases not matched to a gene: 5. In germline, CDR1 is SNHLY, CDR2 FYNNEI.

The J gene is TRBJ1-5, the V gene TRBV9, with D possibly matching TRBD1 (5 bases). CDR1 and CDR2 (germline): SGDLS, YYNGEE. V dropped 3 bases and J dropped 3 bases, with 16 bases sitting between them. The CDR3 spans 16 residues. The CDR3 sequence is CASSAGAPGDNQPQHF. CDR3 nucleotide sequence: TGTGCCAGCAGCGCCGGGGCACCGGGGGACAATCAGCCCCAGCATTTT.

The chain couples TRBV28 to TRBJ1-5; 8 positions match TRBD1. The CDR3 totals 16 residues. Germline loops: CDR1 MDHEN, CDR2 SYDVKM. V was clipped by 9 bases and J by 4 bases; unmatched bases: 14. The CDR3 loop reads CASRNPSGGWNQPQHF. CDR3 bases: TGTGCCAGTAGGAACCCCTCAGGGGGCTGGAATCAGCCCCAGCATTTT.

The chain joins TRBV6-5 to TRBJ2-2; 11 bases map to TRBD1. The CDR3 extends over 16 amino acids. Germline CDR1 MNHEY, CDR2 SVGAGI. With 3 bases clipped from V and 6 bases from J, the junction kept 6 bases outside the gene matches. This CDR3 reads CASSYPGQGEAGELFF. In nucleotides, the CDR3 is TGTGCCAGCAGTTATCCGGGACAGGGGGAAGCCGGGGAGCTGTTTTTT.

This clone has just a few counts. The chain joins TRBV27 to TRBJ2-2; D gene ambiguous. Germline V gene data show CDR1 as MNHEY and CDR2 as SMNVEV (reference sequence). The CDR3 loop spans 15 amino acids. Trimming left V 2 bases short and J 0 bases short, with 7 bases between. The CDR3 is CASSLATSNTGELFF. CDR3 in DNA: TGTGCCAGCAGTTTAGCGACATCGAACACCGGGGAGCTGTTTTTT.

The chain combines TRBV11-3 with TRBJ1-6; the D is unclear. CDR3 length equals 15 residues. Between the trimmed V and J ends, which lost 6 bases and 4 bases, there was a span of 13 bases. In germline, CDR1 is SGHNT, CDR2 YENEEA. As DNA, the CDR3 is TGTGCCAGCAGATCCCGACGGACTTATAATTCACCCCTCCACTTT. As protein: CASRSRRTYNSPLHF.

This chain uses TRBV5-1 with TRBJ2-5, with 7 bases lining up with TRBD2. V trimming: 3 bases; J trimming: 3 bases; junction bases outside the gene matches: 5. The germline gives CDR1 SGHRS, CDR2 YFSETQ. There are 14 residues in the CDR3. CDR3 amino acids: CASSWRAGKETQYF. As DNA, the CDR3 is TGCGCCAGCAGCTGGAGAGCGGGGAAAGAGACCCAGTACTTC.